A selection of T cell receptor beta chains follows, all from one sample in a study of blood T cell repertoires in COVID-19. Sequencing used immunoSEQ multiplex PCR; TCRdb keeps in-frame clones, though not all of them. The table has approximately 260,000 clones, about 80% seen once. Sequenced: PBMCs or T cells enriched from blood (not recorded which). The receptors stem from a man between 45 and 60 years old who had recovered from COVID-19. Each CDR3 is given with its conserved first and last residue. The order of the fields is clone size, V gene, D gene, J gene, CDR3 protein, CDR3 DNA. The D gene is left open where the match is weak. Expanded clones are given a class, and other clones once, few, many or no size at all.

.	TRBV4-2	.	TRBJ1-3	CATLYPVSGNTIYF	TGTGCCACCTTATATCCAGTCTCTGGAAACACCATATATTTT
.	TRBV3-1/TRBV3-2	.	TRBJ2-7	CASSQDRVAEQYF	TGTGCCAGCAGCCAAGACAGGGTGGCCGAGCAGTACTTC
.	TRBV3-1/TRBV3-2	.	TRBJ2-5	CASSFQGAETQYF	TGTGCCAGCAGTTTCCAGGGCGCCGAGACCCAGTACTTC
.	TRBV25-1	.	TRBJ2-1	CASSRLDSYNEQFF	TGTGCCAGCAGTAGACTAGATAGCTACAATGAGCAGTTCTTC
.	TRBV5-5	.	TRBJ2-7	CASSLGARVSYEQYF	TGTGCCAGCAGCTTGGGGGCGAGGGTTAGTTACGAGCAGTACTTC
.	TRBV4-1	.	TRBJ1-5	CASSQGRENSNQPQHF	TGCGCCAGCAGCCAAGGACGGGAAAATAGCAATCAGCCCCAGCATTTT
.	TRBV9	TRBD1	TRBJ2-7	CASSVGQGASYEQYF	TGTGCCAGCAGCGTAGGACAGGGGGCCTCCTACGAGCAGTACTTC
.	TRBV5-1	.	TRBJ1-1	CASSPHTANTEAFF	TGCGCCAGCAGCCCACATACCGCCAACACTGAAGCTTTCTTT
once	TRBV11-3	TRBD1	TRBJ1-2	CASSPGQGYGYTF	TGTGCCAGCAGCCCCGGACAGGGCTATGGCTACACCTTC
.	TRBV4-2	.	TRBJ2-2	CASSQDPGEETGELFF	TGTGCCAGCAGCCAAGACCCGGGGGAAGAGACCGGGGAGCTGTTTTTT
.	TRBV27	.	TRBJ1-1	CASRLLGSSGVGTEAFF	TGTGCCAGCAGGCTCCTAGGTTCTAGCGGGGTTGGGACTGAAGCTTTCTTT
.	TRBV18	TRBD1	TRBJ1-2	CASSPPMRTGGSGYTF	TGTGCCAGCTCACCACCGATGCGGACAGGGGGCTCGGGCTACACCTTC
.	TRBV5-8	TRBD1	TRBJ1-6	CASSTRTGSSYNSPLHF	TGTGCCAGCAGCACCCGGACAGGGAGCTCCTATAATTCACCCCTCCACTTT
.	TRBV6-5	TRBD1	TRBJ1-4	CASRWDRKSGKLFF	TGTGCCAGCAGATGGGACAGGAAAAGTGGAAAACTGTTTTTT
.	TRBV19	TRBD1	TRBJ2-7	CASSAGDRAPYEQYF	TGTGCCAGTTCCGCGGGGGACAGGGCCCCCTACGAGCAGTACTTC
few	TRBV6-2/TRBV6-3	TRBD1	TRBJ2-7	CASSYRPGTGLHSYEQYF	TGTGCCAGCAGTTATCGTCCCGGGACAGGACTCCACTCCTACGAGCAGTACTTC